The present T cell receptor beta chain was sequenced within a study of neurological immune-mediated disorders. Study-level findings and limits: No CDR3 amino acid sequences recurred among expanded clones across subjects, suggesting private repertoires in all groups. It was HTLV-1-associated myelopathy that showed the most TCR clonal expansion, while multiple sclerosis showed the least, falling below healthy controls.

This clonotype was seen ten or more times. Its antigen is unidentified. For the unsorted libraries, 2 million PBMCs stored at -80 C served as input. Synthesis of cDNA was accomplished via 5'RACE employing 10-nucleotide random UMIs. Using its own MiXCR run on the 5' RACE reads, TCRdb lists one record per CDR3 protein. The repertoire holds about 46,000 distinct CDR3 sequences, with around 10% as singletons. The sequencing input was PBMCs. The sequence came from a man in his 70s with HTLV-1-associated myelopathy (HAM/TSP).

The CDR3 protein is CASNKGGNTGELFF. CDR3 bases: TGTGCCAGCAACAAAGGGGGGAACACCGGGGAGCTGTTTTTT. V is TRBV6-6 and J is TRBJ2-2, with D possibly TRBD1 on 6 matching bases. The CDR3 spans 14 residues. V lost 7 bases and J 1 base, leaving 10 bases between the germline ends. Germline values: CDR1 MNHNY, CDR2 SVGAGI (reference sequence).